Given below is one T cell receptor beta chain in context. What it recognizes is unknown. This CDR3 is built from 14 residues. Trimming removed 2 bases from V and 2 bases from J, with 7 bases in between. Germline lookup yields CDR1 MGHRA and CDR2 YSYEKL. The sample is drawn from a study of somatic mutations in cytotoxic T cells in rheumatoid arthritis. Findings and caveats of the study: Statistically, CD8+ T-cell clonality was not significantly distinct between individuals with rheumatoid arthritis and age-matched healthy controls. The antigen targets of the expanded CD8+ clones were unknown. Adjustment for multiple comparisons was not applied to the slight TRBV07 underrepresentation observed in rheumatoid arthritis patients.

Positive magnetic bead selection was used to isolate CD4+ and CD8+ cells; purity was checked by flow cytometry. Sequenced by immunoSEQ multiplex PCR; TCRdb stores in-frame clones only, minus some. The sample has about 19,000 clones, roughly 85% seen once. What was sequenced was CD8+ T cells sorted from blood. V gene TRBV4-1 combines with J gene TRBJ1-5; unclear D gene. The sequence came from a woman aged 40 to 49 with rheumatoid arthritis. The chain's CDR3 is CASSQSPGNQPQHF. In DNA, the CDR3 is TGCGCCAGCAGCCAATCTCCGGGCAATCAGCCCCAGCATTTT.